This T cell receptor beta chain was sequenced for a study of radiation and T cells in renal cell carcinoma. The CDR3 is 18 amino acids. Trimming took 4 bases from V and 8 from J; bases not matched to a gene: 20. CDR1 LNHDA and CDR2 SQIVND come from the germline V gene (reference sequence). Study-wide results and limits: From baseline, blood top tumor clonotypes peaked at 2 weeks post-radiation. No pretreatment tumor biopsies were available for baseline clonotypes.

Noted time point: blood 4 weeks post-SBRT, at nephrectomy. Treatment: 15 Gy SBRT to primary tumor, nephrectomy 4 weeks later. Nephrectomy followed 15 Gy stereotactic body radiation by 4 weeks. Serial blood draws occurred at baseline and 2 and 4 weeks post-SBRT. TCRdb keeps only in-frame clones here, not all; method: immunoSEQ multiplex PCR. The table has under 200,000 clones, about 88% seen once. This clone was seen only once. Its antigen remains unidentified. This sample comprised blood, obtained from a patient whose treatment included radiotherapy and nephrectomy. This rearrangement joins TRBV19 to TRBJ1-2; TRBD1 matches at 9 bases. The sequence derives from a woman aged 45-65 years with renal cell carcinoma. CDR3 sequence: CASSTFLHPPGQGRGYTF. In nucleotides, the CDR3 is TGTGCCAGTAGTACCTTTCTACACCCTCCGGGACAGGGAAGGGGCTACACCTTC.